These 14 T cell receptor beta chains originate from one sample sequenced in a study of a mutant IDH1 vaccine in newly diagnosed glioma. Assay: immunoSEQ multiplex PCR; the TCRdb copy retains only in-frame clones and omits some. The data contain tens of thousands of clones, 84% of them singletons. Described time point: week 11, during vaccination. Doses of 300 ug of mutant IDH1 20-mer peptide were given with topical imiquimod. What these receptors recognize is not known. The sequencing used PBMCs, collected from a glioma patient whose treatment included an IDH1 peptide vaccine. The receptors come from a woman in her forties or fifties with glioma.

This chain uses TRBV18 with TRBJ1-1, with 7 bases aligning to TRBD1. The CDR3 totals 15 residues. CDR1 is KGHSH, CDR2 LQKENI, per germline. V was pared by 4 bases and J by 4 bases, with 9 bases of the junction left unmatched. The CDR3 spells CASSHEQGQGTEAFF. Here the CDR3 DNA reads TGTGCCAGCTCACACGAACAGGGGCAGGGCACTGAAGCTTTCTTT.

The rearrangement joins TRBV19 to TRBJ2-7; D unclear. The germline CDR1 and CDR2 sequences are LNHDA and SQIVND (reference sequence). The CDR3 runs 16 residues. Deletions cut 5 bases from V and 3 bases from J, with 20 bases between. The CDR3 spells CASSLGPQDGGYEQYF. CDR3 coding DNA: TGTGCCAGTAGTCTAGGACCCCAGGACGGTGGCTACGAGCAGTACTTC.

The genes are TRBV19 and TRBJ1-1; no clear D. Trimming took off 10 bases at V and 6 bases at J, with 30 bases between the two ends. This CDR3 has 17 residues. The germline V gene has CDR1 LNHDA and CDR2 SQIVND (reference sequence). Here the CDR3 DNA reads TGTGCCATTCCGCACCGGGCACCCTTCCGCTGCCTGTCTGAAGCTTTCTTT. This gives the protein CAIPHRAPFRCLSEAFF.

The V gene is TRBV19, the J gene TRBJ1-2, with TRBD1 identical over 9 bases. Looked up from germline, CDR1 is LNHDA and CDR2 is SQIVND (reference sequence). The junction had 11 bases not matched to a gene; V was cut back by 5 bases and J by 7 bases. CDR3 length equals 15 residues. The CDR3 protein is CASSSTGGGAAGYTF. The CDR3 region has the DNA TGTGCCAGTAGTTCGACAGGGGGTGGGGCTGCTGGCTACACCTTC.

CDR3 coding DNA: TGTGCCAGCAGTCATGGGCAGGGTGACACAGATACGCAGTATTTT. Translation: CASSHGQGDTDTQYF. The chain joins TRBV7-9 to TRBJ2-3, with a weak D call TRBD1 (5 bases). Germline CDR1 reads SEHNR; CDR2 reads FQNEAQ (reference sequence). Trimming cost V 6 bases and J 2 bases, with 15 bases left between them. The CDR3 runs to 15 residues.

The chain is built from TRBV4-3 and TRBJ1-5; the D gene is possibly TRBD1 (5 bases). V lost 3 bases and J 6 bases, leaving 15 bases between the germline ends. The CDR3 totals 15 residues. The germline gives CDR1 LGHNA, CDR2 YSLEER. CDR3 DNA sequence: TGCGCCAGCAGCCACGACGGGGGGTTGCGTCAGCCCCAGCATTTT. This gives the protein CASSHDGGLRQPQHF.

This chain uses TRBV7-2 with TRBJ1-1; D is ambiguous. Germline V gene data show CDR1 as SGHTA and CDR2 as FQGNSA. The CDR3 sequence is 15 residues long. V lost 5 bases and J lost 4, with 17 bases in between. CDR3 sequence: CASSKSRNAGTEAFF. In nucleotides, the CDR3 is TGTGCCAGCAGCAAGAGTAGGAACGCCGGCACTGAAGCTTTCTTT.

The chain carries TRBV19 and TRBJ1-2; no firm D call. The germline V gene encodes CDR1 LNHDA and CDR2 SQIVND (reference sequence). The CDR3 spans 15 residues. Trimming shortened V by 7 bases and J by 0 bases, and 15 bases separated the two germline ends. The CDR3, as DNA: TGTGCCAGTACCCAAGGCGGGAGTACTAACTATGGCTACACCTTC. Protein product: CASTQGGSTNYGYTF.

The rearrangement links TRBV21-1 to TRBJ2-5; the table names TRBD2, a call not compared with the DNA. TRBV21-1 is noted as a pseudogene. CDR3 length: 15 amino acids. This chain's CDR3 is CASSKEWGGWETQYF. The CDR3 region has the DNA TGTGCCAGCAGCAAAGAATGGGGGGGTTGGGAGACCCAGTACTTC.

CDR3 sequence: CASIISRDSYEQYF. CDR3 coding DNA: TGTGCCAGCATTATATCAAGGGATTCCTACGAGCAGTACTTC. The chain links TRBV6-1 to TRBJ2-7; D is undetermined. The CDR3 sequence is 14 residues long. V lost 7 bases, J lost 1 base, and 14 bases lay in between. From germline, CDR1 is MNHNS and CDR2 SASEGT.

The chain uses TRBV7-2 and TRBJ1-5, with D tentatively TRBD1 (5 bases). V lost 3 bases and J 2 bases, leaving 8 bases between the germline ends. Germline assignment: CDR1 SGHTA and CDR2 FQGNSA. The CDR3 is 14 residues long. This CDR3 reads CASSFQGGNQPQHF. The CDR3 DNA reads as TGTGCCAGCAGCTTTCAAGGGGGCAATCAGCCCCAGCATTTT.

This chain uses TRBV19 with TRBJ1-1; possible D gene TRBD1, 6 bases. Trimming pared 9 bases from V and 8 bases from J, leaving 16 bases between. Germline V gives CDR1 LNHDA, CDR2 SQIVND (reference sequence). The CDR3 spans 12 residues. The chain's CDR3 is CASTTGITEAFF. CDR3 DNA: TGTGCCAGCACCACAGGGATTACGGAAGCTTTCTTT.

The chain combines TRBV2 with TRBJ2-7, with a weak D call TRBD1 (6 bases). Trimming removed 7 bases from V and 0 bases from J, with 16 bases in between. Per germline, CDR1 SNHLY and CDR2 FYNNEI. The CDR3 runs to 15 residues. The CDR3 sequence is CASTADRSISYEQYF. In DNA, the CDR3 is TGTGCCAGCACTGCAGACAGGTCGATCTCCTACGAGCAGTACTTC. The variable domain in full, with the rest retrieved from reference TRBV2 and TRBJ2-7, is EPEVTQTPSHQVTQMGQEVILRCVPISNHLYFYWYRQILGQKVEFLVSFYNNEISEKSEIFDDQFSVERPDGSNFTLKIRSTKLEDSAMYFCASTADRSISYEQYFGPGTRLTVT.

V and J are TRBV15 and TRBJ1-5, with D unclear. The germline gives CDR1 LNHNV, CDR2 YYDKDF (reference sequence). Trimming cost V 1 base and J 1 base, with 8 bases left between them. The CDR3 covers 15 residues. CDR3 protein: CATSRVGVSNQPQHF. CDR3 in DNA: TGTGCCACCAGCAGAGTTGGGGTAAGCAATCAGCCCCAGCATTTT.